These 10 T cell receptor beta chains were all obtained from the same sample, sequenced in a study of blood T cells in healthy people across ages. Combining a sample-barcoded 5' primer with a J-beta primer mix, a second PCR ran for roughly 6 to 12 cycles. Each CDR3 protein gets one entry after TCRdb re-called the 5' RACE reads with MiXCR. Of 800,000 to 950,000 distinct CDR3 sequences listed, 25% to 30% were seen once; the top ten hold roughly a tenth. The data were also submitted as part of a second study, on T cells of mothers and their children.

Sequencing was done on a sample of blood. These receptors were taken from a woman in her forties in good health.

This clonotype has more than one count but fewer than ten. J is TRBJ2-7 and V is TRBV2; 13 nucleotides agree with TRBD2. V lost 5 bases, J lost 3 bases, and 4 bases stayed unmatched. Germline V gene sequence: CDR1 SNHLY, CDR2 FYNNEI. This CDR3 region has 15 residues. DNA of the CDR3: TGTGCCAGCAGTCCGACTAGCGGGGGGAACTACGAGCAGTACTTC. It codes for CASSPTSGGNYEQYF.

This clonotype was picked up a small number of times. This chain joins TRBV5-1 and TRBJ1-4; 7 nucleotides agree with TRBD1. CDR1 is SGHRS, CDR2 YFSETQ, per germline. Unmatched junction bases numbered 13, after V lost 5 bases and J lost 12 bases. The CDR3 consists of 14 residues. The CDR3 DNA sequence: TGCGCCAGCAGGCCTACAGGGGCCTCTGCGGAACTGTTTTTT. Translation gives CASRPTGASAELFF.

About this clonotype itself: This sequence may be a read error, since a much larger clone differs from it by one base. The J gene is TRBJ2-4, the V gene TRBV7-8; D call uncertain. The DNA matches TRBJ2-7 better at its end, which makes the J call doubtful. The CDR3 is 13 residues long. From germline, CDR1 is SGHVS and CDR2 FQNEAQ. CDR3: CASGLQSTYEQYF. As DNA, the CDR3 is TGTGCCAGCGGCTTACAATCAACCTACGAGCAGTACTTC.

The V call is TRBV20-1, the J call TRBJ1-3; D might be TRBD1 (6 bases). Trimming removed 1 base at V and 3 bases at J, with 10 bases between. The V gene's germline CDR1 is DFQATT and CDR2 SNEGSKA (reference sequence). This CDR3 comprises 14 residues. The CDR3 DNA reads as TGCAGTGCTAGAGGGGGGCTTAATGGAAACACCATATATTTT. It encodes CSARGGLNGNTIYF.

This clonotype was seen a handful of times. The genes are TRBV27 and TRBJ1-1, with TRBD1 as a possible D gene (6 bases). The CDR3 spans 13 residues. V shed 3 bases and J shed 11 bases, with 16 bases lying between them. Germline assignment: CDR1 MNHEY and CDR2 SMNVEV (reference sequence). CDR3 nucleotides: TGTGCCAGCAGTTTGGTCGAGGGGGTCTGGGCTTTCTTT. Translating it yields CASSLVEGVWAFF.

Ten or more counts support this clonotype. The rearrangement links TRBV28 to TRBJ2-7, with D perhaps TRBD1 (6 bases). V was shortened by 5 bases and J by 3 bases, with 14 bases between the two germline ends. The V gene's germline CDR1 is MDHEN and CDR2 SYDVKM. The CDR3 runs 14 residues. The CDR3 bases are TGTGCCAGCAGTCAAAGACAGGCCTTCTACGAGCAGTACTTC. The encoded protein is CASSQRQAFYEQYF.

This clonotype occurred once. The rearrangement links TRBV7-9 to TRBJ1-3, with D perhaps TRBD1 (6 bases). In germline, CDR1 is SEHNR, CDR2 FQNEAQ (reference sequence). CDR3 length: 16 residues. Trimming removed 5 bases from V and 0 bases from J, with 14 bases in between. The CDR3 coding sequence is TGTGCCAGCAGCCAGCACGAGGGACACTCTGGAAACACCATATATTTT. Amino acid sequence: CASSQHEGHSGNTIYF.

This clonotype was seen repeatedly, ten times or more. The germline gene is not matched at one end of the junction; a read error may be the cause. The chain recombines TRBV7-7 with TRBJ2-5; D might be TRBD1 (6 bases). Germline V lookup: CDR1 SSHAT, CDR2 FNYEAQ (reference sequence). The CDR3 has 14 residues. The CDR3 region is CASSLTGFGETQYF. The CDR3 nucleotides are TGTGCTAGCAGCCTTACAGGGTTCGGGGAGACCCAGTACTTC.

A single count supports this clonotype. This clone may be a read error of a much larger clone one base away. The V call is TRBV12-3 or TRBV12-4, the J call TRBJ2-5, with D possibly TRBD2 on 6 matching bases. The CDR3 covers 14 residues. In DNA, the CDR3 is TGTGCCAGCAGTTTGATAGCGGTACAAGGGACCCAGTACTTC. This encodes CASSLIAVQGTQYF.

The sample holds many counts of this clonotype. The chain has TRBV7-9 and TRBJ2-3; D gene ambiguous. V lost 0 bases and J 4 bases, leaving 5 bases between the germline ends. Germline CDR1 reads SEHNR; CDR2 reads FQNEAQ (reference sequence). The CDR3 has 13 amino acids. This chain's CDR3 is CASSLAAADTQYF. CDR3 DNA sequence: TGTGCCAGCAGCTTAGCGGCGGCAGATACGCAGTATTTT.